The table lists the clone carrying this T cell receptor (beta chain) with a few counts. Trimming pared 3 bases from V and 4 bases from J, leaving 12 bases between. The CDR3 is 15 amino acids. To make TCR beta libraries, researchers used iRepertoire HTBI primers and Arm-PCR of CDR3 regions. In TCRdb, the multiplex PCR reads were re-called with MiXCR into one record per CDR3 protein. The profile covers 360,000 or so distinct CDR3 sequences, with 15% to 20% appearing a single time and 20% to 25% taken by the ten largest. The data were taken from a study of regulatory T cells in long-lasting Graves disease. Time point described: newly diagnosed GD, antithyroid drugs for less than 3 months. PBMCs provided the RNA from which the TCR library was made. This sample was also put to use in a study of T cells in Graves' hyperthyroidism and ophthalmopathy.

V and J are TRBV12-3 or TRBV12-4 and TRBJ2-2; the D is unclear. This clonotype originated in a woman aged 18-35 years with Graves disease. The starting material was peripheral blood mononuclear cells (PBMCs), obtained at new diagnosis, from a patient treated with antithyroid drugs. The CDR3, as DNA: TGTGCCAGCAGTTTTTTAAGGATCCCCACCGGGGAGCTGTTTTTT. It is translated as CASSFLRIPTGELFF.